What follows is one TCR beta chain and its context. Its antigen specificity is not known. Per-nucleotide qualities are absent, and no much larger clonotype sits a single base away. The CDR3 regions of human TCRbeta chains were subjected to immunosequencing. The authors processed their data as follows. Repertoire TCRs were matched against a reference library of SARS-CoV-2-specific TCRs generated with the MIRA antigen-specificity platform. Breadth meant the fraction of unique TCRs that were SARS-CoV-2-associated, whereas depth meant the fraction of total T cells that were SARS-CoV-2-associated. Using the MIRA data, each spike-specific TCR was mapped to the spike region that the TCR reacts to and placed in a CD4 or CD8 class. Log10-transformed breadth and depth values were compared by one-way ANOVA with Sidak's multiple comparisons tests. TCRdb retrieved this table from immuneACCESS and kept in-frame rearrangements only. Not all clones are present; in checked studies, unresolved V genes account for under half, and no reason is known for the remainder. V, J and clone size were drawn from that table, and D and trimming were deduced from the DNA. The sample contains some 170,000 clones, approximately 92% of them found a single time. About 2.8% of the sample rests with the top ten.

This specimen belongs to a study of T cell responses to AZD1222 COVID-19 vaccine (dated by TCRdb to the early 2020s). Turning to the overall study: AZD1222 recipients whose second dose came at about 4 weeks and those whose second dose came at about 12 weeks were combined into one group, since spike-specific TCR depth and breadth did not differ between the two schedules. A total of 240 or so trial participants underwent TCR sequencing, of whom 200 to 220 had received two doses of AZD1222 and 26 had received two doses of the MenACWY control vaccine. Trial participants were enrolled by age into 18-55, 56-69 and 70-plus year subgroups, with approximately 150, 30 and 60 TCR-sequenced participants respectively. Here is what the overall study found, with its caveats: Only 5 to 7 AZD1222 recipients were SARS-CoV-2 seropositive at baseline, limiting conclusions about previously exposed vaccinees. No day 14 peak-response samples were available, so repertoires were characterized only after the peak T cell response. The whole spike protein was spanned by vaccine-associated CD4 TCRs, and dominant responses were seen in regions 160-218 and 743-854. After two AZD1222 doses, both the breadth and the depth of spike-specific TCRs were significantly higher than at day 0 and than in MenACWY recipients. The 56-69-year group was small, and its depth increase did not reach significance, likely because of low power. Participants were mostly white British, with more females than males. The authors suggested clonal diversity may have been underestimated. Reportedly, close to half of the unique spike-specific TCRs recognized epitopes lying outside the regions that are mutated in the B.1.351 and B.1.1.7 variants.

CDR1 and CDR2 (SNHLY, FYNNEI) derive from the germline V gene. V is pared back by 2 bases and J by 0 bases, with 14 bases lying between the germline termini. The cysteine opens and the phenylalanine closes a CDR3 of 17 amino acids. Here the CDR3 DNA is all that survives: 51 bases in frame from base 1. Sample time point, as interpreted from the label and publication: baseline before first vaccination. Vaccinee samples were obtained from the UK trials COV001 and COV002, which included a single-blind randomized controlled phase 2/3 trial of AZD1222 (ChAdOx1 nCoV-19) in healthy adults. For TCRbeta chain sequencing, PBMC samples from trial participants were taken at day 0 and at day 28 after the second dose.

The rearrangement combines TRBV2 with TRBJ1-5, with the D gene not confidently named. Sequencing was performed on peripheral blood, taken on day 0 of AZD1222 vaccination. The receptor comes from an adult in good health. Read as DNA, the sequence is TGTGCCAGCAGTGAACATGGGATCCTGAATAGCAATCAGCCCCAGCATTTT. The encoded protein is CASSEHGILNSNQPQHF.